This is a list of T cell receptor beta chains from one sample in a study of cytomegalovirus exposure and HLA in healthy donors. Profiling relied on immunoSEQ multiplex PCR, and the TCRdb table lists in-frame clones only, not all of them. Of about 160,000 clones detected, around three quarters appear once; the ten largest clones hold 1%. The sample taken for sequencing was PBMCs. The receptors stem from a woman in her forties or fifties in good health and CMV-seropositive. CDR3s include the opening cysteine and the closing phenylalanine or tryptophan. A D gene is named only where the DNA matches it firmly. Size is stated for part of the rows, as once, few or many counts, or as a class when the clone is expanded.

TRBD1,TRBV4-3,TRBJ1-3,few,TGCGCCAGCAGCCAAGGGACAGGGGGCTCGTATGGAAACACCATATATTTT,CASSQGTGGSYGNTIYF
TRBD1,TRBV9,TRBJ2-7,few,TGTGCCAGCAGCGGCGGGACAGGGAGATCTCACGAGCAGTACTTC,CASSGGTGRSHEQYF
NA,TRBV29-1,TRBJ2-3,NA,TGCAGCGTTGCAGCAGGGACAGATACGCAGTATTTT,CSVAAGTDTQYF
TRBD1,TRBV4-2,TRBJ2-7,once,TGTGCCAGCAGCCAAGAGGGACAGGGGTGGGAGCAGTACTTC,CASSQEGQGWEQYF
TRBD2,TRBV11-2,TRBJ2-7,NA,TGTGCCAGCAGCTTAGGGGCGGGAGCTACCGTCTACGAGCAGTACTTC,CASSLGAGATVYEQYF
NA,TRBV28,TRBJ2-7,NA,TGTGCCAGCGAACGCGGACAGAGCTCCTACGAGCAGTACTTC,CASERGQSSYEQYF
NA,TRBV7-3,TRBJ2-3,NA,TGTGCCAGCAGCCCGGAGACAGGTCGGAACACGCAGTATTTT,CASSPETGRNTQYF
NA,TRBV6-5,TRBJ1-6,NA,TGTGCCAGCAGTTTCGGTGGTTCACCCCTCCACTTT,CASSFGGSPLHF
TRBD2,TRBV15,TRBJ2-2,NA,TGTGCCACCAGCAGAGGGGCTAGCGGGAGCCGGACCGGGGAGCTGTTTTTT,CATSRGASGSRTGELFF
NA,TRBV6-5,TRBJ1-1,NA,TGTGCCAGCAGACAGGGTTGGAACACTGAAGCTTTCTTT,CASRQGWNTEAFF
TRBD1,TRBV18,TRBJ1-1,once,TGTGCCAGCTCACCTAGCCTCGCTCGAACCTCCGGGACAGGGGCTGAAGCTTTCTTT,CASSPSLARTSGTGAEAFF
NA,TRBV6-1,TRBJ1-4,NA,TGTGCCAGCAGTGAGTCCAGCCGTAGCCAACTGTTTTTT,CASSESSRSQLFF
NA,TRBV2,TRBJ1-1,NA,TGTGCCAGCATGGGGGGGACTGAAGCTTTCTTT,CASMGGTEAFF
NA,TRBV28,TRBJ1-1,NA,TGTGCCAGCAGTTTTGGGCGGGGAATCACTGAAGCTTTCTTT,CASSFGRGITEAFF
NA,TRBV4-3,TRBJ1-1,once,TGCGCCAGCAGCCAAGAGGGGGCTGGGACTGAAGCTTTCTTT,CASSQEGAGTEAFF
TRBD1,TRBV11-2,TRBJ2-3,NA,TGTGCCAGCAGCTTAGGTGGACAGGGCGGGGATACGCAGTATTTT,CASSLGGQGGDTQYF
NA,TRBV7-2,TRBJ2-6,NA,TGTGCCAGCAGCTACGTCACGAGCTCTGGGGCCAACGTCCTGACTTTC,CASSYVTSSGANVLTF
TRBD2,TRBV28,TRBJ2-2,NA,TGTGCCAGCAGTTTTCGGGGACTAGCGGGAGGTAACACCGGGGAGCTGTTTTTT,CASSFRGLAGGNTGELFF
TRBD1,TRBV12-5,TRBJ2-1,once,TGTGCTAGTGGCCCCGGACAGGGGGCGCAGGAGCAGTTCTTC,CASGPGQGAQEQFF
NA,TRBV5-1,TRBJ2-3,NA,TGCGCCAGCAGCTCTGGGACTAGCACAGATACGCAGTATTTT,CASSSGTSTDTQYF
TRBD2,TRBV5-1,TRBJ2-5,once,TGCGCCAGCAGCTTGGGACTAGCGGGACTCCCGAGGGGCCAAGAGACCCAGTACTTC,CASSLGLAGLPRGQETQYF
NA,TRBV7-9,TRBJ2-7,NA,TGTTCCAGCAGCTCAGGACAGCTTGGGAGCTCCTACGAGCAGTACTTC,CSSSSGQLGSSYEQYF
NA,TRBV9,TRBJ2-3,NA,TGTGCCAGCAGCGTAGTGAGCCTTAAGAGCACAGATACGCAGTATTTT,CASSVVSLKSTDTQYF
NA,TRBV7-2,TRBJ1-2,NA,TGTGCCAGCAGCTTAGATTATAGAAACTATGGCTACACCTTC,CASSLDYRNYGYTF
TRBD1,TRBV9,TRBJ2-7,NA,TGTGCCAGCAGCGTAGCCGCAGTCGGACAGGGCCTCTACGAGCAGTACTTC,CASSVAAVGQGLYEQYF
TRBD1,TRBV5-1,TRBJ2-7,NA,TGCGCCAGCAGCCCGCTCGACCCGCGTGCGTTGAGCGGGACAGGGACTCGGGAGCAGTACTTC,CASSPLDPRALSGTGTREQYF
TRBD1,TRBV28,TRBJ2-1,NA,TGTGCCAGCAGCTCCCCTGGACAGGCCCTAGATGAGCAGTTCTTC,CASSSPGQALDEQFF
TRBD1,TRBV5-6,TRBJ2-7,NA,TGTGCCAGCAGTTACGCCGGGACAGGGGGATACGAGCAGTACTTC,CASSYAGTGGYEQYF
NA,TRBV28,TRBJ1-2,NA,TGTGCCAGCAGACCGCAGGGGCATGGCTACACCTTC,CASRPQGHGYTF
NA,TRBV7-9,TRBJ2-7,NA,TGTGCCAGCAGCTCAGGACAGCTTGGGAGCTCCTACGAGCAGTACTTC,CASSSGQLGSSYEQYF
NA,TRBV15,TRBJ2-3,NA,TGTGCCACCAGCAGATGGAATACAGGGACGGATGGCACAGATACGCAGTATTTT,CATSRWNTGTDGTDTQYF
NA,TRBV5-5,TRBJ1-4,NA,TGTGCCAGCAGCCGGACTAATGAAAAACTGTTTTTT,CASSRTNEKLFF
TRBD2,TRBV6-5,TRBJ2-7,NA,TGTGCCAGCAGTTTTGGCGGGAGAAGCTACGAGCAGTACTTC,CASSFGGRSYEQYF
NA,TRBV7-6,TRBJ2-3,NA,TGTGCCAGCAGCTTAGGGTCGGCAGGGGTGTCAGATACGCAGTATTTT,CASSLGSAGVSDTQYF
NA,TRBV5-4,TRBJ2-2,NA,TGTGCCAGCAGCATCGTTAACACCGGGGAGCTGTTTTTT,CASSIVNTGELFF
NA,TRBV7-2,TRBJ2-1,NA,TGTGCCAGCAGCCTAACTAGCTCCTACAATGAGCAGTTCTTC,CASSLTSSYNEQFF
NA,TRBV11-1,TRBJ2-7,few,TGTGCCAGCAGCGTGGGGCACGAGCAGTACTTC,CASSVGHEQYF
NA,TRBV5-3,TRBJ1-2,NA,TGTGCCAGAAGCTTGGACTGTGGCTACACCTTC,CARSLDCGYTF
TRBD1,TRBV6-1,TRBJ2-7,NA,TGTGCCAGCATAGACCCGGGACAGGGAAACGAGCAGTACTTC,CASIDPGQGNEQYF
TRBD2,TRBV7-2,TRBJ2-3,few,TGTGCCAGCACCCCCTTTACGGGCGGGGGTCTCACAGATACGCAGTATTTT,CASTPFTGGGLTDTQYF
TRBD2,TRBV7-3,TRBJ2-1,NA,TGTGCCAGCAGCTTACGACTAGCGGGCTACAATGAGCAGTTCTTC,CASSLRLAGYNEQFF
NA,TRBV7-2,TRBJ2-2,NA,TGTGCCAGCAGCCGGGACTACACCGGGGAGCTGTTTTTT,CASSRDYTGELFF
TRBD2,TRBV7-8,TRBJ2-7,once,TGTGCCAGCCGACTAGCGGGGAGCTACGAGCAGTACTTC,CASRLAGSYEQYF
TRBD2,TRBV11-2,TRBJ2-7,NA,TGTGCCAGCAGCTTAGAACTAGCGGGGGGTACCTACGAGCAGTACTTC,CASSLELAGGTYEQYF
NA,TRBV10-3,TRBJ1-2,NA,TGTGCCATCAGTGGAGGGAACTATGGCTACACCTTC,CAISGGNYGYTF